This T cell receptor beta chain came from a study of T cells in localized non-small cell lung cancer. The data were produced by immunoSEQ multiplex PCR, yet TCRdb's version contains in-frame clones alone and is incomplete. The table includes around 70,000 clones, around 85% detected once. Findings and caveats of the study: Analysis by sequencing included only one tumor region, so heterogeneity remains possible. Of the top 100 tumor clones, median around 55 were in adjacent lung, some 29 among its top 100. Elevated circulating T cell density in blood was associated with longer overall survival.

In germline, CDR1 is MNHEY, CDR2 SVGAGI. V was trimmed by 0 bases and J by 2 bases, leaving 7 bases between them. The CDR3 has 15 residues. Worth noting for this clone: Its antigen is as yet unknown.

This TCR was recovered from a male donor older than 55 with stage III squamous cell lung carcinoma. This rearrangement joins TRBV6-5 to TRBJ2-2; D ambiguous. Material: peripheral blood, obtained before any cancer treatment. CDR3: CASSYSRSNTGELFF. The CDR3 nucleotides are TGTGCCAGCAGTTACTCCAGAAGTAACACCGGGGAGCTGTTTTTT.